This T cell receptor beta chain was profiled in a study of cytomegalovirus exposure and HLA in healthy donors (dated by TCRdb to between 2016 and 2019). Background for the entire study: In an earlier analysis of approximately 640 of the donors, about 260 Gb of sequence data and just under 120 million unique TCR beta sequences from approximately 180 million T cells were reported. An early release covering more than 500 HLA-typed donors comprised roughly 300 gigabases of sequencing data and approximately 80 million unique TCR sequences. Of the approximately 400 genotyped donors, approximately 82% fell in the genetic ancestry cluster associated with self-reported Caucasian donors. The study aimed to test whether signatures of past pathogen exposure could be identified by cataloging public T cell receptors. Using immunosequencing, the study profiled T cell repertoires from roughly 650 subjects and related those repertoires to cytomegalovirus serostatus. Besides the first cohort of 550 to 750 subjects, a separate validation cohort made up of over 95 different subjects was used. High-throughput TCR immunosequencing, statistical association of individual TCRs with disease status, and machine learning were combined to predict cytomegalovirus infection status. A later analysis re-examined previously published TCR beta repertoires from over 500 donors and added high-resolution HLA genotyping to investigate patterns of TCR occurrence. In the later analysis, no new phenotypic data were used to find candidate immune exposures; instead, reliance was placed on TCR beta sequences and their occurrence across donors. In an earlier analysis of about 590 of the donors, high-throughput TCR beta sequencing was used to judge whether each TCR beta V gene segment behaved as functional or pseudogenic. Donor age, sex, ethnicity and CMV serostatus were collected together with the repertoire data. Genome-wide SNP genotypes for about 65% of the roughly 700 donors were used in a later genetic analysis, which treated that subset as a discovery cohort. Every discovery cohort repertoire had been produced on one sequencing platform. Both class I and class II loci were covered by HLA typing, at four-digit resolution. Typing coverage varied by locus: about 620-630 donors for A, B, C, DRB1 and DQB1; under 550 for DQA1; about 570 for DPA1; approximately 470 for DPB1. Because of strong linkage in the cohort, roughly five DR-DQ haplotypes were treated as single units for association and clustering. On average, 235,054 unique TCR beta nucleotide sequences were sequenced per donor among 398 genotyped donors of the cohort, with about 17% of those sequences being non-productive.

Overall results and qualifications from the work: A later genetic analysis reported fewer N-insertions in productive TCRs among donors in an Asian-associated ancestry cluster than the 666-donor mean. Cytomegalovirus status was reported to be diagnosed by the classifier with high specificity and sensitivity in both the original and validation cohorts. A further reported finding was that TCR beta sequences accurately predicted the HLA-A and HLA-B alleles for most subjects in the first cohort. In an earlier analysis of more than 450 of the donors, most TCR beta V segments were observed in productive rearrangements about 87% or about 30% of the time, broadly matching IMGT annotations. CMV serostatus was the only immune exposure information available for the cohort. A few of the identified cytomegalovirus-associated TCR beta chains were confirmed in vitro to be specific for cytomegalovirus antigens. Linkage disequilibrium might explain the correlated functional status among segregating V segments, but an unknown experimental factor could not be ruled out. The study gave a list of about 150 TCR beta chains associated with cytomegalovirus. Because HLA typing was unavailable for some donors at each locus, only the typed subset was used in association tests. Because the 87-base-pair reads could not distinguish some IMGT-functional V segments, including TRBV6-2 and TRBV6-3, those segments were excluded. A later analysis reported that several top co-occurrence clusters appeared linked to parvovirus B19, influenza, CMV and Epstein-Barr virus. In a later analysis, most CMV-associated TCR beta chains were found to appear HLA-restricted, with HLA associations seemingly driven largely by CMV exposure. Because counts were too low, seventeen rarely observed V segments, including chromosome 9 orphons, were excluded from the earlier analysis of 587 of the donors. Only TCR beta chains were sequenced in this cohort, and the absence of alpha or paired-chain data limited detectable features. The authors suggested that the approach could potentially be extended to other disease states and immunological phenotypes. Compared with equally common non-associated chains, HLA-associated TCR beta chains in a later analysis were more clonally expanded and had lower generation probabilities. Most TCR sequences were seen in very few donors, while some public TCRs were found in many individuals. The presence/absence analyses assumed that sequencing depth was roughly uniform across donors, and that assumption may not be true. In a later genetic analysis, a missense DCLRE1C variant was associated with V-gene and J-gene trimming of TCR beta chains, and the association was replicated in an independent cohort. When HLA alleles, especially DR and DQ, strongly co-occurred, attributing TCR associations to individual alleles was difficult. At a false discovery rate of 0.05, a later analysis linked about 16,000 TCR beta sequences to specific HLA alleles. In a later analysis, TCR association rates were found to vary across HLA loci, with the most associated TCRs seen for DRB1 alleles and the fewest for HLA-C alleles. A cluster of highly shared sequence variants was judged likely to represent a technical artifact of the sequencing pipeline.

Libraries were constructed by the immunoSEQ multiplex PCR assay. A mixture of 60 forward primers for TCR Vbeta segments and 13 reverse primers for TCR Jbeta segments was used in the multiplex PCR. Amplification of the CDR3 region of rearranged TCR beta genes was performed with a multiplex PCR assay on genomic DNA. The Illumina HiSeq System was used to sequence the amplified TCR beta libraries as 87-base-pair reads. The paper's data handling went like this. In a later analysis, some 80 million unique TCR beta chains were counted across the 650 to 700 repertoires, and around 11 million of these chains were shared by at least two donors. Raw reads were error-corrected and collapsed into unique sequences with a nearest-neighbor algorithm that merged closely related sequences to remove PCR and sequencing errors. V, D and J gene segments were assigned by aligning CDR3 sequences to IMGT reference sequences. For a sequence to be retained, a match of at least six nucleotides to both a V gene segment and a J gene segment was required. A rearrangement was called productive if the CDR3 had no stop codons and remained in frame with V and J, and every other rearrangement was called non-productive. CDR3 was defined according to IMGT convention as the region running from the second conserved V-encoded cysteine to the conserved J-encoded phenylalanine. Sequences without an unambiguous match to a single V gene segment were excluded from the earlier analysis of several hundred of the donors. An earlier analysis of about 600 of the donors called V segments functional above 56.7% productive rearrangements and segregating when the between-donor standard deviation exceeded 5%. A statistical classification framework was built to diagnose cytomegalovirus status from the catalog of TCR beta chain sequences. V and J gene assignment, in a later analysis, came from comparing TCR nucleotide sequences with IMGT/GENE-DB human TR gene sequences. Using the TCRdist pipeline, a later analysis assigned CDR3 sequences along with most-parsimonious VDJ recombination scenarios. In a later analysis, each TCR beta chain was defined by its CDR3 amino acid sequence together with its V-gene family, and reads without a unique V-gene family were excluded. To address suspected cross-contamination and a sequencing artifact, a later analysis removed a few hundred highly shared, low-generation-probability nucleotide sequences. For each public chain, a later analysis derived a clonal expansion index from normalized ranks of inferred template counts within each repertoire. Generation probabilities in a later analysis came from a VDJ recombination model fitted to out-of-frame rearrangements, and those results were checked against IGoR. In a later analysis, TCR-TCR, TCR-HLA and TCR-CMV co-occurrence was scored with hypergeometric tests, and a repertoire-size bias correction was applied to TCR pairs. To estimate false discovery rates, a later analysis permuted the HLA or CMV assignments 20 times. In a later analysis, co-occurring TCRs were grouped using DBSCAN, and TCRdist sequence similarity was added for clustering within HLA-allele-positive subsets. For co-occurrence clustering, repertoires with fewer than 30,000 or more than 120,000 public chains were excluded, along with several repertoires with anomalous nucleotide sharing. Imported from immuneACCESS, the table was reduced by TCRdb to in-frame sequences with V and J called. These copies leave out some clones; in studies compared against another copy, an unresolved V gene accounts for under half, and the cause of the remainder is not known. That table is the source of V, J and clone size, and D and trimming were worked out from the DNA. The sample table shows about 110,000 clones, and about 84% are seen once. The top ten clones comprise 2% to 2.5% of the sample.

V ends up 3 bases short and J 5 bases short, with an unmatched junction base count of 4. Its CDR3 holds 14 amino acids, cysteine through phenylalanine. Here the CDR3 DNA is all that survives: 42 bases in frame from base 1. The germline V gene (reference sequence) yields LNHNV for CDR1 and YYDKDF for CDR2. The cohort was made up of about 610 healthy bone marrow donors. Cohort members were all nominally healthy when sampled, although unrecorded immune exposures were likely present. The donor tested CMV seronegative, placing the donor among the 350 to 400 seronegative members of the cohort. Every donor gave a peripheral blood sample, and the peripheral blood mononuclear cells from that sample were used for TCR beta sequencing. Genomic DNA extraction from the blood cell samples was performed with the Qiagen DNeasy Blood Extraction Kit. A note on this clone: The specificity of this receptor is unknown. Per-base quality was not reported, and no clone a single base away is much larger than it. Other DNA sequences in this sample translate to the same CDR3.

In this chain, TRBV15 is recombined with TRBJ2-5; 9 bases in between match TRBD1. The material sequenced was PBMCs. The receptor's source is a man aged 25-45 years in good health and CMV-seronegative. The base sequence is TGTGCCACCAGCAGGGACAGGGGTGGGGAGACCCAGTACTTC. Its amino acids are CATSRDRGGETQYF.